These T cell receptor beta chains were read from a single sample in a study of a mutant IDH1 vaccine in newly diagnosed glioma. These receptors are not linked to any known antigen. Here immunoSEQ multiplex PCR was the method, and the copy in TCRdb shows in-frame clones only, minus some. Among roughly 52,000 clones listed, 80% were seen once. Sequenced here: PBMCs, sampled from a glioma patient whose treatment included an IDH1 peptide vaccine. The source is a man aged 40-50 years with glioma. Each CDR3 is given with its conserved first and last residue. Each record gives: D gene, V gene, J gene, clone size, CDR3 DNA, CDR3 protein. D genes are given only for firm matches. Only some rows state a clone size, as once, few, many or a class for expanded clones.

.	TRBV13	TRBJ2-7	few	TGTGCCAGCAGCACAGGGACGGACTACGAGCAGTACTTC	CASSTGTDYEQYF
.	TRBV9	TRBJ2-1	once	TGTGCCAGCAGCGTAGGGCAGGGAAGGATCGATGAGCAGTTCTTC	CASSVGQGRIDEQFF
.	TRBV21-1	TRBJ1-5	.	TGTGCCAGCAGCAAGGGGCCAGGGAATCAGCCCCAGCATTTT	CASSKGPGNQPQHF
.	TRBV7-9	TRBJ1-5	once	TGTGCCAGCAGCAGGGACTTAGGGCAGCCCCAGCATTTT	CASSRDLGQPQHF
TRBD1	TRBV29-1	TRBJ2-7	.	TGCAGCGTTCAGACGGGACAGACCTACGAGCAGTACTTC	CSVQTGQTYEQYF
.	TRBV9	TRBJ2-5	.	TGTGCCAAAGACACCGGGGAAGAGACCCAGTACTTC	CAKDTGEETQYF
TRBD2	TRBV25-1	TRBJ2-7	.	TGTGCCAGCAGTGAAGTAGCGGGGTTATACGAGCAGTACTTC	CASSEVAGLYEQYF
.	TRBV2	TRBJ1-5	.	TGTGCCAGCAAGGGTACTAATCAGCCCCAGCATTTT	CASKGTNQPQHF
.	TRBV19	TRBJ1-1	.	TGTGCCAGTAAGGAATACGCGGGGACCTCTCTGGGTGAAGCTTTCTTT	CASKEYAGTSLGEAFF
TRBD2	TRBV18	TRBJ2-2	.	TGTGCCAGCTCACCGTGGACTAGCGGAACTGACACCGGGGAGCTGTTTTTT	CASSPWTSGTDTGELFF
TRBD1	TRBV6-1	TRBJ2-7	.	TGTGCCAGCAGGCCGGGACAGGGCTCCTACGAGCAGTACTTC	CASRPGQGSYEQYF
.	TRBV10-1	TRBJ1-1	.	TGCGCCAGCAGTGAGACCCCGCCCAGGGTGGGAACTGAAGCTTTCTTT	CASSETPPRVGTEAFF
.	TRBV4-2	TRBJ1-2	.	TGTGCCAGCAGCCAAGATTTAGGCCAAAAACTGGGTGGCTACACCTTC	CASSQDLGQKLGGYTF
.	TRBV29-1	TRBJ2-5	few	TGCAGCGTTCGCCGTAACAGGGATGAGACCCAGTACTTC	CSVRRNRDETQYF
.	TRBV5-6	TRBJ1-5	.	TGTGCCAGCAGCTTGAGGTCGGGGCTTTTTCAGCGCAATCAGCCCCAGCATTTT	CASSLRSGLFQRNQPQHF
.	TRBV19	TRBJ1-4	.	TGTGCCAGTAGTATTGCGGCGGCGGCTGCAACTAATGAAAAACTGTTTTTT	CASSIAAAAATNEKLFF
TRBD1	TRBV6-5	TRBJ2-7	.	TGTGCCAGCAGTCCCCGGGACAGGGCCTACGAGCAGTACTTC	CASSPRDRAYEQYF
.	TRBV7-9	TRBJ2-6	.	TGTGCCAGCTCCTCCTCTGGGGCCAACGTCCTGACTTTC	CASSSSGANVLTF
.	TRBV13	TRBJ1-2	.	TGTGCCAGCAGCTTAGGTCTTGGCTACACCTTC	CASSLGLGYTF
.	TRBV27	TRBJ1-5	.	TGTGCCAGCAGTTTATCGAGGGACCGCCGGCAGCATTTT	CASSLSRDRRQHF
.	TRBV10-3	TRBJ2-5	once	TGTGCCATCAGTGCTGCGGGGGCCTTGTACCAAGAGACCCAGTACTTC	CAISAAGALYQETQYF
.	TRBV13	TRBJ2-7	.	TGTGCCAGCAGCTTGGACAGTTCCTACGAGCAGTACTTC	CASSLDSSYEQYF